The clone carrying this T cell receptor (beta chain) was seen ten or more times. Its matching antigen is unknown. Under the authors' procedure: ImmunoSEQ gave junction-only sequences without quality scores, so filtering differed. Assay used: immunoSEQ multiplex PCR; TCRdb lists only in-frame clones, some missing. D and trimming come from the DNA, and the V and J calls and clone size come from that table. The profile covers about 340,000 clones, with around four fifths appearing a single time and more than 9% taken by the ten largest. These data come from a study of shared clonotypes between healthy human individuals. Study observations and caveats: Measured sharing among donors was expected to vary with sequencing depth.

This clonotype originated in a man aged 25-40 years in good health. Material for sequencing was memory CD4+ T cells sorted from blood. This sample's subset: CD45RA-negative fraction.

This CDR3 is CASSIGGQGGQPQHF. CDR3 DNA sequence: TGTGCCAGTAGTATCGGGGGACAGGGGGGACAGCCCCAGCATTTT. V is TRBV19 and J is TRBJ1-5, with 11 positions matching TRBD1. J gave up 7 bases and V 3 bases, and 5 bases lay outside the gene matches. The CDR3 consists of 15 residues. Germline V gene lookup returns CDR1 LNHDA and CDR2 SQIVND (reference sequence).